The entry that follows covers one T cell receptor (beta chain) sequence. The target antigen is unknown. This specimen comes from a study of T cell responses to AZD1222 COVID-19 vaccine. Whole-study results and caveats: Spike-specific TCR repertoires showed rising breadth and depth after two AZD1222 doses.

Doses given second, at about 4 or about 12 weeks, were pooled. TCRdb's table, derived via immunoSEQ multiplex PCR, lists solely in-frame clones and lacks some. The data show approximately 140,000 clones, 90% to 95% seen once. The origin of this receptor is an adult who received the AZD1222 COVID-19 vaccine. This sample comprised peripheral blood, obtained 28 days after the second AZD1222 dose.

The CDR3 region is CASSDASGANVLTF. The CDR3 region has the DNA TGTGCCAGCAGTGACGCATCTGGGGCCAACGTCCTGACTTTC. The gene calls are TRBV6-4 and TRBJ2-6; D is unresolved. CDR1 and CDR2 from the germline V gene are MRHNA and SNTAGT. V was clipped by 2 bases and J by 1 base, with 3 bases between them. The CDR3 loop spans 14 amino acids.